This TCR beta chain was identified during a study of cytomegalovirus exposure and HLA in healthy donors. General study points: In a later analysis, donors in an Asian-associated ancestry cluster reportedly had fewer N-insertions in productive TCRs than the cohort mean.

This clone was found a few times. Its antigen is not known. Germline CDR1 is SQVTM and CDR2 is ANQGSEA. V shed 4 bases and J shed 2 bases, with 22 bases lying between them. The CDR3 spans 17 residues. Use of 60 Vbeta and 13 Jbeta primers characterized the PCR. Per the original data handling: Approximately 11 million of the approximately 80 million unique TCR beta chains counted in a later analysis were shared. Libraries were prepared by immunoSEQ multiplex PCR; TCRdb keeps only in-frame clonotypes and omits some of them. That table gives V, J and clone size, and the DNA gave D and trimming. The sample contains 150,000 to 200,000 clones, about two thirds of which appear only once.

J is TRBJ2-3 and V is TRBV29-1; D call uncertain. The TCR originated in a man aged 25 to 45 in good health and CMV-seropositive. What was sequenced was PBMCs. CDR3 loop: CSVGNSRSTYPTDTQYF. CDR3 nucleotides: TGCAGCGTTGGTAACAGCCGATCGACCTACCCCACAGATACGCAGTATTTT.